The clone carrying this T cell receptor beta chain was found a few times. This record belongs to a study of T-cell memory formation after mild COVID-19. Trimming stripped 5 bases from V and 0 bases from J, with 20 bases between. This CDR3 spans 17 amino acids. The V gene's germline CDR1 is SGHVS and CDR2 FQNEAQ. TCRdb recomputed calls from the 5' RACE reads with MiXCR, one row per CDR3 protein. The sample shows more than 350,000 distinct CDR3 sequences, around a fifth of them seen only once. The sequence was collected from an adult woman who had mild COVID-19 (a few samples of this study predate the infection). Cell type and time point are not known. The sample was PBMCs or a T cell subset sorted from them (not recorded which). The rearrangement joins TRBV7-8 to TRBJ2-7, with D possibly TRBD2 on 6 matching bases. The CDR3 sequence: CASSNPARGISSYEQYF. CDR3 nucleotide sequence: TGTGCCAGCAGCAACCCGGCACGCGGGATCAGCTCCTACGAGCAGTACTTC.